Shown below are 6 T cell receptor beta chains from a single sample sequenced in a study of shared clonotypes between healthy human individuals. Profiled with immunoSEQ multiplex PCR; TCRdb holds only in-frame clones, not every one. This table holds some 500,000 clones, roughly three quarters found once. Sequencing used PBMCs. Receptor source: a woman in her thirties or forties in good health. Some clones in this sample may be carry-over from other donors' samples.

This clone was seen just once. A far bigger clonotype differs at one base, so this is likely a read error. The sample holds other DNA sequences that translate to the same CDR3. The CDR3, as DNA: TGTGCCAGCAGTAGGCGGGGACCTAATCAGCCCCAGCATTTC. This codes for CASSRRGPNQPQHF. The V call is TRBV28, the J call TRBJ1-5; maybe TRBD1 (5 bases). Germline V CDR1 and CDR2: MDHEN, SYDVKM. CDR3 length: 14 amino acids. The full variable domain, its missing parts supplied by reference TRBV28 and TRBJ1-5, is DVKVTQSSRYLVKRTGEKVFLECVQDMDHENMFWYRQDPGLGLRLIYFSYDVKMKEKGDIPEGYSVSREKKERFSLILESASTNQTSMYLCASSRRGPNQPQHFGDGTRLSIL.

The gene calls are TRBV4-2 and TRBJ2-2; 7 bases are a match to TRBD2. Germline CDR1 reads LGHNA; CDR2 reads YNFKEQ. The CDR3 runs 16 residues. V lost 0 bases, J lost 7 bases, and 8 bases stayed unmatched. The CDR3 here is CASSQDTAGVDGELFF. CDR3 in DNA: TGTGCCAGCAGCCAAGATACGGCGGGAGTCGACGGGGAGCTGTTTTTT.

V gene TRBV15 combines with J gene TRBJ2-7; possible D gene TRBD2, 5 bases. Germline loops: CDR1 LNHNV, CDR2 YYDKDF (reference sequence). V gave up 0 bases and J gave up 3 bases, with 9 bases separating them. This CDR3 comprises 14 residues. Here the CDR3 DNA reads TGTGCCACCAGCAGAGACCGGGGTATCTACGAGCAGTACTTC. It codes for CATSRDRGIYEQYF.

J is TRBJ2-4 and V is TRBV7-3; unclear D gene. The CDR3 runs 17 residues. Per germline, CDR1 SGHTA and CDR2 FQGTGA. Trimming pared 5 bases from V and 0 bases from J, leaving 17 bases between. The CDR3 loop reads CASSLGPKPLAKNIQYF. In DNA, the CDR3 is TGTGCCAGCAGCCTCGGTCCCAAACCTTTAGCCAAAAACATTCAGTACTTC.

V gene TRBV19 combines with J gene TRBJ2-7; TRBD1 agrees at 7 bases. This CDR3 is built from 13 residues. CDR1 and CDR2 from the germline V gene are LNHDA and SQIVND (reference sequence). Losses at the gene ends were 6 bases for V and 6 bases for J; bases not matched to a gene: 8. The CDR3 region has the DNA TGTGCCAGTAGCCGACAGGGCGACGTCGAGCAGTACTTC. Protein sequence: CASSRQGDVEQYF.

V usage is TRBV6-5 and J usage is TRBJ2-1; TRBD1 matches at 9 bases. The trim removed 7 bases at V and 6 bases at J, leaving 10 bases unmatched. The CDR3 has 15 amino acids. In germline, CDR1 is MNHEY, CDR2 SVGAGI. The CDR3 region is CASTRVTGGFNEQFF. CDR3 sequence (DNA): TGTGCCAGCACCCGGGTAACAGGGGGCTTCAATGAGCAGTTCTTC.